These 7 T cell receptor beta chains came from one sample sequenced in a study of vaccination effects on CD4 cells after COVID-19. Profiled with immunoSEQ multiplex PCR; TCRdb holds only in-frame clones, not every one. Of some 39,000 clones listed, around 76% are singletons. These receptors lack a known antigen. CD4+ T cells were isolated after around 10 days of culture. The source was CD4+ T cells from PBMCs cultured without peptide, collected before COVID-19 vaccination. These receptors were collected from a human donor who received a COVID-19 vaccine.

The V gene is TRBV28, the J gene TRBJ2-7; no clear D gene. CDR3 length: 15 residues. The germline gives CDR1 MDHEN, CDR2 SYDVKM. The CDR3 DNA reads TGTGCCAGCAGCTCCCGGGCAGGTCCCTCCTCCGAGCAGTACGTC. The encoded protein is CASSSRAGPSSEQYV.

Only a few counts were recorded for this clone. The chain recombines TRBV6-2 or TRBV6-3 with TRBJ1-2; D is unresolved. Germline V gives CDR1 MNHEY, CDR2 SVGEGT. With 4 bases removed from V and 0 bases from J, the gap between germline ends came to 9 bases. The CDR3 contains 14 residues. The CDR3 DNA sequence: TGTGCCAGCAGTTTCCAATTAGCTAACTATGGCTACACCTTC. It is translated as CASSFQLANYGYTF.

This sequence joins TRBV19 and TRBJ2-2, with 7 bases lining up with TRBD1. The germline V gene has CDR1 LNHDA and CDR2 SQIVND (reference sequence). V was clipped by 5 bases and J by 7 bases; unmatched bases: 4. The CDR3 is 13 residues long. CDR3 region: CASSYRGFGELFF. The CDR3 coding sequence is TGTGCCAGTAGTTACAGGGGATTCGGGGAGCTGTTTTTT.

CDR3 sequence (DNA): TGTGCCAGCAGCGTAGTAGGCGCGGGGGCCGGGGAGCTGTTTTTT. Protein product: CASSVVGAGAGELFF. V usage is TRBV9 and J usage is TRBJ2-2; 7 positions match TRBD2. Trimming took 0 bases from V and 6 from J; bases not matched to a gene: 5. Germline V CDR1 and CDR2: SGDLS, YYNGEE. This CDR3 has 15 residues.

The chain is built from TRBV30 and TRBJ2-2; D might be TRBD1 (6 bases). Germline V lookup: CDR1 GTSNPN, CDR2 SVGIG (reference sequence). The ends were cut back, 3 bases at V and 4 bases at J, with 12 bases in the middle. The CDR3 runs 14 residues. DNA of the CDR3: TGTGCCTGGAGCACAGGGTCGGGCACCGGGGAGCTGTTTTTT. It encodes CAWSTGSGTGELFF.

The rearrangement links TRBV5-1 to TRBJ2-5, with D possibly matching TRBD1 (5 bases). V gave up 5 bases and J gave up 5 bases, with 13 bases separating them. Germline CDR1 is SGHRS and CDR2 is YFSETQ. The CDR3 has 13 amino acids. CDR3 residues: CASRGESGETQYF. The CDR3 bases are TGCGCCAGCAGAGGGGAATCTGGGGAGACCCAGTACTTC.

The V and J genes are TRBV27 and TRBJ2-7, with 12 bases lining up with TRBD2. The CDR3 sequence is 16 residues long. J lost 5 bases, V lost 2 bases, and 7 bases had no gene match. Germline-derived CDR1 and CDR2 are MNHEY and SMNVEV (reference sequence). The chain's CDR3 is CASSLLAGGRLHEQYV. For the CDR3, the DNA is TGTGCCAGCAGTTTACTAGCGGGGGGGCGCTTACACGAGCAGTACGTC.